A selection of T cell receptor beta chains follows, all from one sample in a study of Ad26.COV2.S vaccination and SARS-CoV-2 variants. Data came from immunoSEQ multiplex PCR; TCRdb stores just in-frame clones and leaves some out. The profile shows approximately 410,000 clones, approximately 92% of them singletons. The sample here was peripheral blood, taken in a trial of Ad26.COV2.S vaccine versus placebo. Every receptor here comes from a person between 18 and 60 years old who received the Ad26.COV2.S COVID-19 vaccine or a placebo. The CDR3 runs from the conserved cysteine through the conserved F or W.

TRBV28	TRBJ1-2	CASSSTVYGYTF
TRBV5-6	TRBJ1-5	CASSFFERGYSNQPQHF
TRBV5-6	TRBJ2-5	CASSLGADQETQYF
TRBV5-1	TRBJ2-7	CASSLGTVEAEQYF
TRBV5-4	TRBJ2-3	CASSTGLAGGQLGTDTQYF
TRBV18	TRBJ1-1	CASSPGRTRDTEAFF
TRBV6-5	TRBJ1-4	CASSTRTGPSEKLFF
TRBV27	TRBJ2-1	CASSVVGLRSNEQFF
TRBV3-1/TRBV3-2	TRBJ1-3	CASSQDHGSSGNTIYF
TRBV25-1	TRBJ2-2	CASSEWGGGTGELFF
TRBV4-3	TRBJ2-3	CASSQDYDGLTDTQYF